This passage covers 15 T cell receptor beta chains from one sample sequenced in a study of CD8 T cells in ankylosing spondylitis. TCRdb recomputed calls from the 5' RACE reads with MiXCR, one row per CDR3 protein. Here the sample spans around 39,000 distinct CDR3 sequences, 13% being singletons. The specimen sequenced was synovial fluid, either unsorted or a sorted T cell fraction (not recorded which). The receptors shown here come from a male donor with ankylosing spondylitis.

This clonotype showed up just a few times. The rearrangement links TRBV24-1 to TRBJ2-2, with TRBD2 matching over 7 bases. CDR1 is KGHDR and CDR2 is SFDVKD in the germline V gene. V lost 0 bases to trimming and J lost 3 bases; unmatched junction nucleotides: 0. This CDR3 has 15 amino acids. CDR3 residues: CATSDLGGDTGELFF. The CDR3 DNA reads as TGTGCCACCAGTGATTTGGGGGGGGACACCGGGGAGCTGTTTTTT.

Sample share makes this clonotype medium-sized. The chain links TRBV4-3 to TRBJ1-4; 12 bases agree with TRBD1. Germline V lookup: CDR1 LGHNA, CDR2 YSLEER. V shed 4 bases and J 8 bases; nucleotides not matched to a gene: 8. The length of the CDR3 is 16 residues. CDR3 in amino acids: CASSPHQGTGGEKLFF. The CDR3 nucleotides read TGCGCCAGCAGCCCCCATCAGGGGACAGGGGGCGAAAAACTGTTTTTT.

This clonotype appeared many times. The genes are TRBV9 and TRBJ2-7; possibly TRBD2 for D (5 bases). Germline V lookup: CDR1 SGDLS, CDR2 YYNGEE. The CDR3 runs to 14 residues. The V gene lost 2 bases and the J gene lost 4 bases, with 13 bases spanning the gap. The CDR3 DNA follows: TGTGCCAGCAGCGTCGGTGGGAGTGCATACGAGCAGTACTTC. This codes for CASSVGGSAYEQYF.

The chain is built from TRBV9 and TRBJ2-1; 7 nucleotides align to TRBD1. Germline loops: CDR1 SGDLS, CDR2 YYNGEE. The CDR3 is 14 residues long. Trimming removed 3 bases from V and 4 bases from J; junction bases left unmatched: 4. This chain's CDR3 is CASSGGGFYNEQFF. The CDR3 DNA follows: TGTGCCAGCAGCGGAGGGGGCTTTTACAATGAGCAGTTCTTC.

Within the sample, this clonotype is large. This chain connects TRBV6-2 or TRBV6-3 to TRBJ2-1; the D is unclear. Germline lookup yields CDR1 MNHEY and CDR2 SVGEGT. The CDR3 spans 14 residues. V lost 6 bases and J lost 1, with 10 bases in between. This chain's CDR3 is CASSLQWSYNEQFF. The CDR3 DNA reads TGTGCCAGCAGCCTCCAGTGGTCCTACAATGAGCAGTTCTTC.

There are many counts of this clonotype. The chain uses TRBV28 and TRBJ2-5; no definite D call. There are 18 residues in the CDR3. Per the germline V gene, CDR1 is MDHEN and CDR2 is SYDVKM. Trimming took 1 base from V and 2 from J, leaving 20 bases between them. The CDR3, as DNA: TGTGCCAGCAGTTTATTACCGGTGGCCAGCCTAACTCAAGAGACCCAGTACTTC. It is translated as CASSLLPVASLTQETQYF.

This clonotype was counted only a few times. V usage is TRBV4-1 and J usage is TRBJ2-7, with D perhaps TRBD1 or TRBD2 (6 bases each). The CDR3 totals 16 residues. Trimming removed 1 base at V and 6 bases at J, with 19 bases between. The germline V gene has CDR1 MGHRA and CDR2 YSYEKL. CDR3 sequence: CASSQAAQGRSLEQYF. The CDR3 region has the DNA TGCGCCAGCAGCCAAGCCGCCCAGGGGAGGTCCCTCGAGCAGTACTTC.

This chain joins TRBV6-4 and TRBJ2-1, with 13 positions matching TRBD2. The V gene's germline CDR1 is MRHNA and CDR2 SNTAGT. After removal of 2 bases from V and 6 bases from J, the junction contained 4 bases not matched to a gene. CDR3 length: 16 amino acids. The CDR3 nucleotides read TGTGCCAGCAGTGACCACGGGACTAGCGGGGTCAATGAGCAGTTCTTC. It specifies CASSDHGTSGVNEQFF.

This clonotype showed up just a few times. The chain is built from TRBV7-9 and TRBJ2-1; 15 bases are shared with TRBD2. CDR3 length equals 17 residues. V shed 4 bases and J 2 bases; nucleotides not matched to a gene: 3. Germline CDR1 reads SEHNR; CDR2 reads FQNEAQ (reference sequence). CDR3 coding DNA: TGTGCCAGCAGCTACGGACTAGCGGGAGGGCCCTACAATGAGCAGTTCTTC. Its protein product is CASSYGLAGGPYNEQFF. The full variable domain, its missing parts supplied by reference TRBV7-9 and TRBJ2-1, is DTGVSQNPRHKITKRGQNVTFRCDPISEHNRLYWYRQTLGQGPEFLTYFQNEAQLEKSRLLSDRFSAERPKGSFSTLEIQRTEQGDSAMYLCASSYGLAGGPYNEQFFGPGTRLTVL.

This clonotype showed up just a few times. This rearrangement joins TRBV4-3 to TRBJ1-1; unclear D gene. Looked up from germline, CDR1 is LGHNA and CDR2 is YSLEER. This CDR3 has 14 amino acids. With 0 bases removed from V and 1 base from J, the gap between germline ends came to 6 bases. The CDR3, as DNA: TGCGCCAGCAGCCAAGAACAGCCGAACACTGAAGCTTTCTTT. Residues: CASSQEQPNTEAFF.

The chain uses TRBV12-3 or TRBV12-4 and TRBJ2-7; the D gene is possibly TRBD2 (6 bases). The CDR3 length is 14 residues. Trimming shortened V by 4 bases and J by 0 bases, and 10 bases separated the two germline ends. The CDR3 DNA is TGTGCCAGCAGTTGGACGGGAGCCTCCTACGAGCAGTACTTC. This codes for CASSWTGASYEQYF.

This clonotype was detected ten times or more. The V and J genes are TRBV9 and TRBJ1-3; D is ambiguous. V lost 4 bases and J 0 bases, leaving 11 bases between the germline ends. Germline loops: CDR1 SGDLS, CDR2 YYNGEE. The CDR3 has 15 amino acids. The CDR3 loop is CASSPLGFSGNTIYF. In nucleotides, the CDR3 is TGTGCCAGCAGCCCCCTGGGGTTCTCTGGAAACACCATATATTTT.

This clonotype was detected only a few times. The chain carries TRBV5-4 and TRBJ2-3, with a tentative D call TRBD1 (6 bases). Germline CDR1 SGHNT, CDR2 YYREEE (reference sequence). The V end was cut by 2 bases, the J end by 5 bases, with 30 bases between. This CDR3 has 20 amino acids. CDR3 DNA sequence: TGTGCCAGCAGCTTAAAACCGAGACAGGCTCCGAGGAGTACGCAAGATACGCAGTATTTT. Protein sequence: CASSLKPRQAPRSTQDTQYF.

The rearrangement joins TRBV28 to TRBJ2-7, with D maybe TRBD1 (5 bases). Germline values: CDR1 MDHEN, CDR2 SYDVKM. The CDR3 runs to 14 residues. V was cut by 5 bases and J by 5 bases, with 16 bases left in between. The DNA of the CDR3 is TGTGCCAGCAGTCAATACCAGGGTTGGGACGAGCAGTACTTC. As protein: CASSQYQGWDEQYF.

The gene calls are TRBV7-6 and TRBJ2-5; D is unresolved. The CDR3 contains 14 residues. The germline CDR1 and CDR2 sequences are SGHVS and FNYEAQ. Trimming pared 1 base from V and 4 bases from J, leaving 10 bases between. In nucleotides, the CDR3 is TGTGCCAGCAGCTTAGAGGCACGCGGAGAGACCCAGTACTTC. As protein: CASSLEARGETQYF.